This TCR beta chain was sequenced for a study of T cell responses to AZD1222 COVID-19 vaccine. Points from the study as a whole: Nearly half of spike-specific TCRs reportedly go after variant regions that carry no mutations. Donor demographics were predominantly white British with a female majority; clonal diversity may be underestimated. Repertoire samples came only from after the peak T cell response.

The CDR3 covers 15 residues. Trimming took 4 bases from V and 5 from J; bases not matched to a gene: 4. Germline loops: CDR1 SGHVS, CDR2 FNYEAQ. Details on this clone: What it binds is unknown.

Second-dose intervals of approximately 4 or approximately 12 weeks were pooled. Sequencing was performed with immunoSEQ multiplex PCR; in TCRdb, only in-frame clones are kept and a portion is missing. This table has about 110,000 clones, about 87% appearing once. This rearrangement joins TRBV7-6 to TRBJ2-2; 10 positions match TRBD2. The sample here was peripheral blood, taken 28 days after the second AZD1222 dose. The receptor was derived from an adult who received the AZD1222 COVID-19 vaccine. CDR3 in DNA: TGTGCCAGCAGCTCTAGGACTAGCGGTACCGGGGAGCTGTTTTTT. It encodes CASSSRTSGTGELFF.